These 10 T cell receptor beta chains share one sample of origin, sequenced in a study of PD-L1 blockade in urothelial cancer. Using immunoSEQ multiplex PCR, the repertoire was profiled, and TCRdb retains in-frame clones only, with some absent. Of 46,000 or so clones in the sample, 75% to 90% were seen once. Documented time point: peripheral blood 6 weeks after treatment start. This sample comprised PBMCs, obtained around atezolizumab (anti-PD-L1) treatment. The receptors come from a man aged 55 to 70 with urothelial cancer.

The chain joins TRBV28 to TRBJ1-2; the D gene is possibly TRBD1 (6 bases). CDR1 is MDHEN, CDR2 SYDVKM, per germline. Trimming pared 1 base from V and 0 bases from J, leaving 15 bases between. This CDR3 has 17 residues. CDR3 in DNA: TGTGCCAGCAGTTTATTTGAACAGGGTATTACTAACTATGGCTACACCTTC. Its protein is CASSLFEQGITNYGYTF.

The chain uses TRBV29-1 and TRBJ2-5; 11 bases are a match to TRBD1. V lost 2 bases and J lost 5; bases outside the gene matches: 7. Looked up from germline, CDR1 is SQVTM and CDR2 is ANQGSEA. The CDR3 is 15 residues long. CDR3 region: CSVESQDRGRETQYF. The CDR3 DNA reads TGCAGCGTTGAATCACAGGACAGGGGGCGGGAGACCCAGTACTTC.

V gene TRBV12-2 combines with J gene TRBJ2-2; TRBD1, the table's D call, was not compared with the DNA. TRBV12-2 is flagged as a pseudogene. There are 16 residues in the CDR3. As DNA, the CDR3 is TGTGCAAGTCGCTTAGCCAGGGGGCATCACACCGGGGAGCTGTTTTTT. Its protein is CASRLARGHHTGELFF.

The chain is built from TRBV9 and TRBJ2-1, with 14 bases fitting TRBD2. Germline trimming cut 4 bases from V and 2 bases from J; bases unmatched to any gene: 8. Germline CDR1 and CDR2: SGDLS and YYNGEE. This CDR3 region has 18 residues. The CDR3 is CASSLRLAGGQTYNEQFF. The CDR3 DNA is TGTGCCAGCAGCCTCCGACTAGCGGGGGGGCAAACCTACAATGAGCAGTTCTTC. Full variable domain (missing parts from reference TRBV9 and TRBJ2-1): DSGVTQTPKHLITATGQRVTLRCSPRSGDLSVYWYQQSLDQGLQFLIQYYNGEERAKGNILERFSAQQFPDLHSELNLSSLELGDSALYFCASSLRLAGGQTYNEQFFGPGTRLTVL.

The chain joins TRBV13 to TRBJ2-3; TRBD2 matches 12 bases. With 5 bases clipped from V and 4 bases from J, the junction kept 7 bases outside the gene matches. From germline, CDR1 is PRHDT and CDR2 FYEKMQ (reference sequence). The CDR3 covers 16 residues. The DNA of the CDR3 is TGTGCCAGCAGCGAAACGGCTAGCGGGGGGGCAGATACGCAGTATTTT. This sequence encodes CASSETASGGADTQYF.

The rearrangement uses TRBV19 and TRBJ1-5; D is undetermined. CDR3 length equals 17 residues. Germline V lookup: CDR1 LNHDA, CDR2 SQIVND (reference sequence). V was trimmed by 7 bases and J by 2 bases, leaving 21 bases between them. DNA for the CDR3: TGTGCCAGTACCGACCCTCCCGGAGAGGTCCGCAATCAGCCCCAGCATTTT. It translates to CASTDPPGEVRNQPQHF.

The chain couples TRBV27 to TRBJ2-2; TRBD2 matches at 11 bases. The CDR3 is made up of 15 amino acids. Per germline, CDR1 MNHEY and CDR2 SMNVEV (reference sequence). J was trimmed by 6 bases and V by 6 bases; bases with no gene match: 6. This chain's CDR3 is CASSHSGGAAGELFF. CDR3 nucleotide sequence: TGTGCCAGCAGCCATAGCGGGGGGGCCGCCGGGGAGCTGTTTTTT.

The rearrangement uses TRBV6-6 and TRBJ2-5; no clear D. The CDR3 has 12 residues. CDR1 MNHNY and CDR2 SVGAGI come from the germline V gene (reference sequence). The V end lost 2 bases, the J end lost 5 bases, and 6 bases lay between the germline ends. CDR3 coding DNA: TGTGCCAGCAGTTACGCGAGCGAGACCCAGTACTTC. This translates into CASSYASETQYF.

V usage is TRBV21-1 and J usage is TRBJ1-6; the table's D gene call, TRBD1, was not cross checked with the DNA. TRBV21-1 is designated a pseudogene. CDR3 length: 15 amino acids. CDR3 in DNA: TGTGCCAGCAGCAAAGGGTGGCCGTTTAATTCACCCCTCCACTTT. As protein: CASSKGWPFNSPLHF.

The table lists this clone with a count of one. This chain connects TRBV25-1 to TRBJ2-1; D gene unclear. V lost 5 bases and J lost 5, with 10 bases in between. Looked up from germline, CDR1 is MGHDK and CDR2 is SYGVNS. The CDR3 extends over 13 amino acids. As DNA, the CDR3 is TGTGCCAGCAGTAAACGTCCAGACAATGAGCAGTTCTTC. It codes for CASSKRPDNEQFF.